This TCR beta chain was sequenced during a study of T cell responses to AZD1222 COVID-19 vaccine (dated by TCRdb to about 2021). With regard to the full study: Because spike-specific TCR depth and breadth did not differ between the two schedules, AZD1222 recipients who got a second dose at roughly 4 weeks were pooled with those who got a second dose at roughly 12 weeks. Trial participants were enrolled by age into subgroups of 18-55, 56-69 and 70-plus years, and approximately 150, 30 and 60 TCR-sequenced participants, respectively, were included in these subgroups. A total of 230 or so trial participants underwent TCR sequencing, of whom some 210 received two doses of AZD1222 and around 26 received two doses of the MenACWY control vaccine.

Results the study describes overall, beyond this receptor: Vaccine-associated CD4 TCRs spanned the whole spike protein, with dominant responses in regions 160-218 and 743-854. Conclusions about previously exposed vaccinees are limited because only a handful of AZD1222 recipients were SARS-CoV-2 seropositive at baseline. No day 14 peak-response samples were available, so repertoires were characterized only after the peak T cell response. In the small 56-69-year group, the increase in depth fell short of significance, most likely because of low power. After two AZD1222 doses, spike-specific TCR breadth and depth were significantly higher than at day 0 and than in MenACWY recipients. Most participants were white British and females outnumbered males, and the authors suggested that clonal diversity may have been underestimated. Reportedly, almost half of the unique spike-specific TCRs recognized epitopes lying outside the regions that are mutated in the B.1.351 and B.1.1.7 variants.

What the time point label conveys for this sample: baseline before first vaccination. Vaccinee samples came from UK trials COV001 and COV002, including a single-blind randomized controlled phase 2/3 trial of AZD1222 (ChAdOx1 nCoV-19) in healthy adults. For TCRbeta chain sequencing, PBMC samples from trial participants were taken at day 0 and at day 28 after the second dose. Details on this clone: Its target antigen remains unknown. Nothing much larger sits one base from this clone, and base qualities are not available.

Trimming removed 4 bases from V and 1 base from J; the gene matches leave 3 bases unexplained. The CDR3 holds 14 amino acids from the cysteine to the phenylalanine. Just CDR3 DNA is preserved here, 42 bases in frame from base 1. CDR1 and CDR2, looked up from the germline V gene, are MNHEY and SVGAGI. The CDR3 regions of human TCRbeta chains were subjected to immunosequencing. From the authors' description of their analysis: TCRs in the repertoires were matched against a reference library of SARS-CoV-2-specific TCRs that had been generated with the MIRA antigen-specificity platform. Breadth was defined as the fraction of unique TCRs that were SARS-CoV-2-associated. Depth was defined as the fraction of total T cells that were SARS-CoV-2-associated. Using the MIRA data, each spike-specific TCR was mapped to the spike region that the TCR reacts to and placed in a CD4 or CD8 class. Log10-transformed breadth and depth values were compared by one-way ANOVA with Sidak's multiple comparisons tests. What TCRdb holds here is the immuneACCESS table cut down to in-frame rearrangements. Part of the clones is not present; checked against another copy, under half of the missing clones reflect an unresolved V gene, and the others are unexplained. V, J and clone size derive from that table, while D and trimming were established from the DNA sequence. This sample holds 150,000 to 200,000 clones; approximately 91% were observed only once. The ten top clones hold roughly 1.7% of the sample.

The clonotype comes from an adult in good health. The rearrangement combines TRBV6-5 with TRBJ2-7; TRBD1 fits 8 bases in the junction. This specimen was peripheral blood, taken on day 0 of AZD1222 vaccination. The sequenced DNA is TGTGCCAGCAGTTCCCGGACAGGGTCCTACGAGCAGTACTTC. This codes for CASSSRTGSYEQYF.